This TCR beta chain was documented in a study of T cell responses to AZD1222 COVID-19 vaccine. Worth noting for this clone: Its antigen is undetermined.

Assay: immunoSEQ multiplex PCR; the TCRdb copy retains only in-frame clones and omits some. The repertoire holds 150,000 or so clones, with nearly 90% as singletons. Regarding the study as a whole: Targeting of unmutated variant regions was reportedly seen in nearly half of spike-specific TCRs. Of the AZD1222 recipients, only 6 or 7 were seropositive at baseline. Spike-wide coverage was observed for vaccine-associated CD4 TCRs, with dominant responses at 160-218 and 743-854. Two AZD1222 administrations were followed by greater Spike-specific TCR breadth and depth.

The CDR3 is 11 residues long. CDR1 is SNHLY, CDR2 FYNNEI, per germline. V shed 6 bases and J shed 5 bases, with 8 bases lying between them. The sequenced sample was peripheral blood, obtained on day 0 of AZD1222 vaccination. J is TRBJ2-7 and V is TRBV2, with D unresolved. This TCR was sampled from an adult in good health. CDR3 sequence: CASSPFHEQYF. For the CDR3, the DNA is TGTGCCAGCAGCCCTTTCCACGAGCAGTACTTC.